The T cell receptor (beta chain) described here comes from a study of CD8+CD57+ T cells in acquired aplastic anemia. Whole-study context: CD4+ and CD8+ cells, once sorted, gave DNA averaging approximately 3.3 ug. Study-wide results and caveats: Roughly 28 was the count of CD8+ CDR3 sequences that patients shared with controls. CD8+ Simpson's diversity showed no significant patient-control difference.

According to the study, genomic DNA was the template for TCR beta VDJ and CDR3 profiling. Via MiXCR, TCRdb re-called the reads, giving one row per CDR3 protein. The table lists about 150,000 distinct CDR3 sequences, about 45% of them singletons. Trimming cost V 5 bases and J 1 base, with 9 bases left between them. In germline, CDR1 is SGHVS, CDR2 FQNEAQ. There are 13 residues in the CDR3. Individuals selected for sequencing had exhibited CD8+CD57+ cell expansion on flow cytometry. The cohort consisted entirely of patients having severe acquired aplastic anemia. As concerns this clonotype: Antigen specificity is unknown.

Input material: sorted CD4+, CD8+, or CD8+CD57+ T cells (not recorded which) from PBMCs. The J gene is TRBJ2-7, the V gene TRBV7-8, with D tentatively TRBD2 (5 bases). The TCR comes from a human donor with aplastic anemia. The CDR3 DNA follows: TGTGCCAGCAGCCCGACTACATCCTACGAGCAGTACTTC. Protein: CASSPTTSYEQYF.